The 22 T cell receptor beta chains given below trace back to one sample, sequenced in a study of glioma-infiltrating T cells. Amplification of TCR alpha and beta CDR3 regions from RNA used iRepertoire nested multiplex PCR. A single record per CDR3 protein comes from TCRdb applying MiXCR to the multiplex PCR reads. The sample contains roughly 190,000 distinct CDR3 sequences, around 32% of which appear only once. The sample taken for sequencing was glioma tissue, nonneoplastic brain tissue, or PBMCs (not recorded which). These receptors originate from a human donor with low-grade glioma or glioblastoma, undergoing nonglioma brain surgery, or in good health (not recorded which).

This clonotype came up a few times. The gene calls are TRBV19 and TRBJ2-2; D gene unclear. This CDR3 has 14 residues. V shed 5 bases and J shed 5 bases, with 12 bases lying between them. Germline CDR1 is LNHDA and CDR2 is SQIVND (reference sequence). This CDR3 is CASSFLGETGELFF. The CDR3 nucleotides read TGTGCCAGTAGTTTCTTGGGTGAGACCGGGGAGCTGTTTTTT.

This clonotype was observed at least ten times. The V call is TRBV15, the J call TRBJ2-5; weak D call: TRBD2 (5 bases). Germline CDR1 reads LNHNV; CDR2 reads YYDKDF (reference sequence). V was clipped by 6 bases and J by 1 base, with 15 bases between them. This CDR3 region has 15 residues. As DNA, the CDR3 is TGTGCCACCAGTAAGCGGAAGGGCCTCCAAGAGACCCAGTACTTC. Its translation is CATSKRKGLQETQYF.

The chain recombines TRBV12-3 or TRBV12-4 with TRBJ2-1; 14 bases are shared with TRBD2. V dropped 6 bases and J dropped 8; count of bases not matched to a gene: 9. The CDR3 has 16 residues. CDR3 protein: CASRPGLAGVVHEQFF. The CDR3 DNA sequence: TGTGCCAGCAGGCCGGGACTAGCGGGAGTTGTCCATGAGCAGTTCTTC.

This clonotype was seen more than once but under ten times. The chain uses TRBV5-4 and TRBJ1-2; possible D gene TRBD1, 6 bases. V was shortened by 2 bases and J by 8 bases, with 25 bases between the two germline ends. Per germline, CDR1 SGHNT and CDR2 YYREEE (reference sequence). CDR3 length: 17 amino acids. DNA of the CDR3: TGTGCCAGCAGCTTCCACCCGGACAGTCTCCCGATGTGGGGCTACACCTTC. Protein product: CASSFHPDSLPMWGYTF. The complete variable domain, with remaining parts taken from reference TRBV5-4 and TRBJ1-2, reads ETGVTQSPTHLIKTRGQQVTLRCSSQSGHNTVSWYQQALGQGPQFIFQYYREEENGRGNFPPRFSGLQFPNYSSELNVNALELDDSALYLCASSFHPDSLPMWGYTFGSGTRLTVV.

In regard to this clonotype: Germline is not matched at one junction end, which may reflect a read error. The J gene is TRBJ1-1, the V gene TRBV6-1; 7 nucleotides line up with TRBD1. CDR1 and CDR2 from the germline V gene are MNHNS and SASEGT. The CDR3 sequence is 12 residues long. CDR3 loop: CASRSQGTAASF. CDR3 DNA sequence: TGTGCCAGCAGATCCCAGGGGACAGCGGCTTCCTTT.

The rearrangement uses TRBV12-3 or TRBV12-4 and TRBJ2-5, with a weak D call TRBD2 (6 bases). The V and J ends lost 6 bases and 4 bases respectively, with 21 bases between them. The CDR3 loop spans 16 amino acids. This chain's CDR3 is CASRQTRVGRGETQYF. CDR3 DNA: TGTGCCAGCAGGCAAACCCGCGTGGGGCGGGGAGAGACCCAGTACTTC.

This clonotype has ten or more counts. The chain employs TRBV2 and TRBJ2-1; the D gene is possibly TRBD1 (6 bases). Deletions cut 5 bases from V and 5 bases from J, with 19 bases between. The CDR3 contains 16 residues. The germline V gene has CDR1 SNHLY and CDR2 FYNNEI. The CDR3 region has the DNA TGTGCCAGCAGTTTCGAAAAACAGGGTCCGCACAATGAGCAGTTCTTC. Translation gives CASSFEKQGPHNEQFF. Full variable domain (missing parts from reference TRBV2 and TRBJ2-1): EPEVTQTPSHQVTQMGQEVILRCVPISNHLYFYWYRQILGQKVEFLVSFYNNEISEKSEIFDDQFSVERPDGSNFTLKIRSTKLEDSAMYFCASSFEKQGPHNEQFFGPGTRLTVL.

The chain joins TRBV20-1 to TRBJ2-4; 9 bases line up with TRBD2. The V and J ends lost 0 bases and 0 bases, in that order; junction bases with no gene match: 9. CDR3 length: 18 amino acids. Germline values: CDR1 DFQATT, CDR2 SNEGSKA (reference sequence). The CDR3 loop is CSARDRLAGFVAKNIQYF. DNA of the CDR3: TGCAGTGCTAGAGATCGCCTAGCGGGGTTCGTAGCCAAAAACATTCAGTACTTC.

This clonotype was seen just once. Since a much larger clone is just one base distant, this may be a read error. The chain links TRBV5-1 to TRBJ2-1; D is undetermined. This CDR3 contains 15 residues. Germline V CDR1 and CDR2: SGHRS, YFSETQ. In DNA form, the CDR3 reads TGCGCCAGCAGCCTTCTGGCAAACCCCTACAATGAGCAGTCCTTC. This codes for CASSLLANPYNEQSF.

This clonotype showed up many times. The chain recombines TRBV27 with TRBJ1-1; D is ambiguous. Deletions cut 3 bases from V and 10 bases from J, with 18 bases between. Germline V gene data show CDR1 as MNHEY and CDR2 as SMNVEV (reference sequence). This CDR3 is 14 amino acids long. Here the CDR3 reads CASSFGQYSRRAFF. The CDR3 bases are TGTGCCAGCAGTTTCGGGCAGTACTCCAGGAGAGCTTTCTTT.

This clonotype was detected ten times or more. The chain has TRBV28 and TRBJ1-5; the D gene is possibly TRBD1 (5 bases). Looked up from germline, CDR1 is MDHEN and CDR2 is SYDVKM. The V gene lost 6 bases and the J gene lost 0 bases, with 21 bases spanning the gap. CDR3 length: 18 amino acids. CDR3 nucleotide sequence: TGTGCCAGCAGCTTTGGGACTCAGGGCCTCTATAGCAATCAGCCCCAGCATTTT. This gives the protein CASSFGTQGLYSNQPQHF.

This clonotype was detected ten times or more. The chain recombines TRBV6-2 or TRBV6-3 with TRBJ2-1; a possible D gene is TRBD2 (5 bases). Trimming cost V 7 bases and J 4 bases, with 20 bases left between them. Germline assignment: CDR1 MNHEY and CDR2 SVGEGT. The CDR3 has 16 residues. CDR3 bases: TGTGCCAGCAAAAAACCGGACTTCTCCATTTACAATGAGCAGTTCTTC. Protein: CASKKPDFSIYNEQFF.

At least ten counts were recorded for this clonotype. The V and J genes are TRBV4-1 and TRBJ2-3, with 7 bases matching TRBD2. CDR3 length equals 17 residues. The germline gives CDR1 MGHRA, CDR2 YSYEKL. Trimming at V came to 3 bases and at J to 2 bases, leaving 11 bases not matched to a gene. CDR3 residues: CASSQTARLADTDTQYF. The CDR3 DNA is TGCGCCAGCAGCCAGACCGCGAGGCTAGCGGACACAGATACGCAGTATTTT.

The gene calls are TRBV12-3 or TRBV12-4 and TRBJ2-3, with 11 bases identical to TRBD2. V shed 2 bases and J 0 bases; nucleotides not matched to a gene: 7. There are 18 residues in the CDR3. CDR3 sequence (DNA): TGTGCCAGCAGTTTAATGGGACTAGCGGTCGCTAGCACAGATACGCAGTATTTT. Residues: CASSLMGLAVASTDTQYF.

This clonotype was observed once. The chain uses TRBV7-9 and TRBJ2-3, with TRBD2 as a possible D gene (5 bases). Germline lookup yields CDR1 SEHNR and CDR2 FQNEAQ (reference sequence). The CDR3 runs 16 residues. Between the trimmed V and J ends, which lost 1 base and 2 bases, there was a span of 13 bases. The CDR3 reads CASSLGGGRFTDTQYF. CDR3 sequence (DNA): TGTGCCAGCAGCTTAGGAGGCGGGCGCTTCACAGATACGCAGTATTTT.

This clonotype was counted many times. The chain combines TRBV28 with TRBJ2-7; D gene uncertain. The germline gives CDR1 MDHEN, CDR2 SYDVKM. Trimming took off 4 bases at V and 1 base at J, with 11 bases between the two ends. The CDR3 sequence is 14 residues long. CDR3 sequence (DNA): TGTGCCAGCAGTTCCGACTCCGGGTCCTACGAGCAGTACTTC. Amino acids: CASSSDSGSYEQYF.

About this clonotype itself: Given a much more abundant clone one base away, this may be a read error. J is TRBJ2-5 and V is TRBV10-3, with D tentatively TRBD2 (6 bases). The germline V gene has CDR1 ENHRY and CDR2 SYGVKD. The V and J ends lost 2 bases and 4 bases respectively, with 8 bases between them. The CDR3 sequence is 13 residues long. This CDR3 is CAISERDLETQYF. The CDR3 region has the DNA TGTGCCATCAGTGAGCGGGACTTAGAGACCCAGTACTTC.

At least ten counts were recorded for this clonotype. CDR3 residues: CASSYSGVSGDTQYF. CDR3 coding DNA: TGTGCCAGCAGTTACTCGGGAGTGTCCGGAGATACGCAGTATTTT. The chain links TRBV6-5 to TRBJ2-3; D perhaps matches TRBD2 (5 bases). Germline values: CDR1 MNHEY, CDR2 SVGAGI. The CDR3 spans 15 residues. Trimming cost V 0 bases and J 5 bases, with 12 bases left between them.

In regard to this clonotype: A much larger clonotype is one base distant, so this may be a read error. This chain links TRBV7-2 with TRBJ2-7; D is ambiguous. Per germline, CDR1 SGHTA and CDR2 FQGNSA. The germline V and J ends were trimmed by 5 bases and 1 base, with 12 bases remaining between them. The CDR3 runs 14 residues. The CDR3 sequence is CASSVVVTSYEQYF. The CDR3 nucleotides read TGTGCCAGCAGCGTAGTGGTCACATCCTACGAGCAGTACTTC.

V is TRBV19 and J is TRBJ1-1; TRBD1 is a possible D gene (5 bases). Trimming took 1 base from V and 5 from J, leaving 14 bases between them. Germline V gives CDR1 LNHDA, CDR2 SQIVND (reference sequence). The CDR3 is made up of 15 amino acids. Here the CDR3 reads CASSIASEGRTEAFF. The CDR3 nucleotides read TGTGCCAGTAGTATAGCATCTGAGGGGCGAACTGAAGCTTTCTTT.

This clonotype was counted many times. This sequence joins TRBV27 and TRBJ2-4; D not resolved. The CDR3 loop spans 15 amino acids. CDR1 and CDR2 from the germline V gene are MNHEY and SMNVEV (reference sequence). V lost 3 bases to trimming and J lost 7 bases, with 16 bases between them. The CDR3 DNA is TGTGCCAGCAGTTTGCATCCCACCCTGGGGAACATTCAGTACTTC. Its protein product is CASSLHPTLGNIQYF.

This clonotype has only a few counts. The CDR3 coding sequence is TGTGCCAGCAGCACCTTCAGGGGGCGCGCAGATACGCAGTATTTT. It specifies CASSTFRGRADTQYF. The chain combines TRBV11-2 with TRBJ2-3; 8 bases are a match to TRBD1. Trimming removed 5 bases from V and 4 bases from J; junction bases left unmatched: 8. CDR3 length: 15 amino acids. Looked up from germline, CDR1 is SGHAT and CDR2 is FQNNGV.